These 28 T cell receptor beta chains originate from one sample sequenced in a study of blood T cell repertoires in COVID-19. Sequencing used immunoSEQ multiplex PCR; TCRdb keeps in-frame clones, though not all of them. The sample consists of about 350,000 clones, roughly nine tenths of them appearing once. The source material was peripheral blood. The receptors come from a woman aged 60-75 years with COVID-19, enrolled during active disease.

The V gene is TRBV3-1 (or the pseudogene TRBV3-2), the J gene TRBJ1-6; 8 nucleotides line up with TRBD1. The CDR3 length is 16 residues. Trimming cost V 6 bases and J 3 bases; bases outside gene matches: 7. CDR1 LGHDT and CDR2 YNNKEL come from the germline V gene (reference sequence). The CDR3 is CASRRGQGDYNSPLHF. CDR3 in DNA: TGTGCCAGCAGACGCGGACAGGGAGACTATAATTCACCCCTCCACTTT.

The CDR3 sequence is CASTRGSGRSYEQYF. DNA of the CDR3: TGTGCCAGCACCCGTGGTAGCGGGCGCTCCTACGAGCAGTACTTC. The rearrangement uses TRBV5-4 and TRBJ2-7; 7 nucleotides match TRBD2. J gave up 0 bases and V 6 bases, and 9 bases lay outside the gene matches. The CDR3 is 15 amino acids. Germline V gene data show CDR1 as SGHNT and CDR2 as YYREEE (reference sequence). Full variable domain (rest looked up from reference TRBV5-4 and TRBJ2-7): ETGVTQSPTHLIKTRGQQVTLRCSSQSGHNTVSWYQQALGQGPQFIFQYYREEENGRGNFPPRFSGLQFPNYSSELNVNALELDDSALYLCASTRGSGRSYEQYFGPGTRLTVT.

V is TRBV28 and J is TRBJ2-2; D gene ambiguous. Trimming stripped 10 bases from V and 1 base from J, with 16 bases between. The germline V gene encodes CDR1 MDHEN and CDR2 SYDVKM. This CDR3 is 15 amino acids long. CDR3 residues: CATYRGQRNTGELFF. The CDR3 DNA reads TGTGCCACTTACCGCGGTCAGAGGAACACCGGGGAGCTGTTTTTT.

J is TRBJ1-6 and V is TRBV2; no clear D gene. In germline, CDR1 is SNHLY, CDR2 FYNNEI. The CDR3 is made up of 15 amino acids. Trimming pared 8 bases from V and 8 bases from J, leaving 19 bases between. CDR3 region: CASQSQWIGDSPLHF. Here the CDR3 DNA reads TGTGCCAGCCAATCGCAGTGGATCGGAGATTCACCCCTCCACTTT.

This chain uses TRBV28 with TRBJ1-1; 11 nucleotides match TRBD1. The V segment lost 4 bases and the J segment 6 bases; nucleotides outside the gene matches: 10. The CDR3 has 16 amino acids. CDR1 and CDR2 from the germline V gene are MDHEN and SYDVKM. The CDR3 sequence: CASSYAGTGGISEAFF. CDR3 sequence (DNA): TGTGCCAGCAGTTATGCGGGGACAGGGGGAATCTCTGAAGCTTTCTTT.

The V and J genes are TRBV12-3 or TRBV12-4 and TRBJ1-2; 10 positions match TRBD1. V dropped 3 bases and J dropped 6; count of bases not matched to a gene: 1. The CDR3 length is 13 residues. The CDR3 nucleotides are TGTGCCAGCAGTTTGGGGACAGGGGATGGCTACACCTTC. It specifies CASSLGTGDGYTF.

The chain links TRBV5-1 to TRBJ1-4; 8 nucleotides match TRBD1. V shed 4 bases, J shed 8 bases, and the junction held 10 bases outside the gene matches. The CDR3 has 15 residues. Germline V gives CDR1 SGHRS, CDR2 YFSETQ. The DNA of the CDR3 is TGCGCCAGCAGCCACCTAGGACAGGGAGGGGAAAAACTGTTTTTT. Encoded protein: CASSHLGQGGEKLFF.

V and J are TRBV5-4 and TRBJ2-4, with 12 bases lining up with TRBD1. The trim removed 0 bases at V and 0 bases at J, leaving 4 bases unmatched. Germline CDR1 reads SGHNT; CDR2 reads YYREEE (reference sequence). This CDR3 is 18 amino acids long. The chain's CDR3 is CASSLGGQGARAKNIQYF. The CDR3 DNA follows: TGTGCCAGCAGCTTGGGGGGACAGGGGGCTAGAGCCAAAAACATTCAGTACTTC.

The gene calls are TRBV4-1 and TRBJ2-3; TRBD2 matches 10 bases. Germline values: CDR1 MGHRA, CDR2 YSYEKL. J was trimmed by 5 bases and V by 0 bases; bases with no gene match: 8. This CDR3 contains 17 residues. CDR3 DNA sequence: TGCGCCAGCAGCCAAGATGTCAGCGGGGGGGTGAAAGATACGCAGTATTTT. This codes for CASSQDVSGGVKDTQYF.

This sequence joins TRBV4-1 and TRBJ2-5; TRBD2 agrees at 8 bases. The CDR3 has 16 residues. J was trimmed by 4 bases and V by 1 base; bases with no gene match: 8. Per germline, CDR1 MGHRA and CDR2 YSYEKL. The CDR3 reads CASSQVPRGGLETQYF. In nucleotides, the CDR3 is TGCGCCAGCAGCCAAGTTCCCCGCGGGGGGTTAGAGACCCAGTACTTC.

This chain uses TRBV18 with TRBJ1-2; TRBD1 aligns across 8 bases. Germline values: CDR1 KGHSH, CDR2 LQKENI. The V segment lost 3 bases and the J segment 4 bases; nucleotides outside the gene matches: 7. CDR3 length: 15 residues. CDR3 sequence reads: CASSPGQGSFYGYTF. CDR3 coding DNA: TGTGCCAGCTCACCTGGACAGGGCTCTTTCTATGGCTACACCTTC.

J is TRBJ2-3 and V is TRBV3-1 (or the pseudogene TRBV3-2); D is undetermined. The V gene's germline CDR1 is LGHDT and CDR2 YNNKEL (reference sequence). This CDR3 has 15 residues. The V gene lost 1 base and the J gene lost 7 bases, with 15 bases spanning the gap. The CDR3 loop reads CASSQVVGQAHTQYF. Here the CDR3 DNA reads TGTGCCAGCAGCCAAGTAGTGGGCCAAGCTCATACGCAGTATTTT.

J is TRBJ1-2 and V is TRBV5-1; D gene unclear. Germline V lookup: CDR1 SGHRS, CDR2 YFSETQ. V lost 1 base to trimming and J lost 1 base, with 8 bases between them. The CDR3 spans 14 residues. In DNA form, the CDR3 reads TGCGCCAGCAGCTTGTACGGAGATAACTATGGCTACACCTTC. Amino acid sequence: CASSLYGDNYGYTF.

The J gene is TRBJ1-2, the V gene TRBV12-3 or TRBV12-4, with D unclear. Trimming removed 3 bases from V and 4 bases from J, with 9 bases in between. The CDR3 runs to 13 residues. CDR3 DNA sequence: TGTGCCAGCAGTTTTGTACAGATCTATGGCTACACCTTC. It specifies CASSFVQIYGYTF.

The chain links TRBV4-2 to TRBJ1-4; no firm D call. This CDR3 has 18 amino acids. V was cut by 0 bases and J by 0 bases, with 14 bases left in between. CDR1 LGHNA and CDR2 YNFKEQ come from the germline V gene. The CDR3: CASSQDLAGIATNEKLFF. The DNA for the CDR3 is TGTGCCAGCAGCCAAGACTTGGCGGGGATTGCAACTAATGAAAAACTGTTTTTT.

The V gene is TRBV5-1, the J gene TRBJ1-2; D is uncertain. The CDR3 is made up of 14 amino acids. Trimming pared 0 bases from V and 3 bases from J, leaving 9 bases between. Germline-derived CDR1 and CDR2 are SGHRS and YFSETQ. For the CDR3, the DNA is TGCGCCAGCAGCTTGGCGAACTCCGACTATGGCTACACCTTC. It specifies CASSLANSDYGYTF.

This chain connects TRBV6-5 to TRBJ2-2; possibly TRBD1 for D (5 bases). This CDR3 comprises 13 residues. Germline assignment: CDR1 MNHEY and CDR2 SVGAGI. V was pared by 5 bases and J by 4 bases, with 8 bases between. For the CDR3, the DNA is TGTGCCAGCAGTACGGACACCACCGGGGAGCTGTTTTTT. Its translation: CASSTDTTGELFF.

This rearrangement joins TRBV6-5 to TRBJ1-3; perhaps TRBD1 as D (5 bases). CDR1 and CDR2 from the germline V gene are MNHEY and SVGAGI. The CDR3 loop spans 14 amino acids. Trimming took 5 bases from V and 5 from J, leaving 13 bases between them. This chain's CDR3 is CASSTQGKRNTIYF. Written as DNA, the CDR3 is TGTGCCAGCAGTACGCAGGGAAAGAGAAACACCATATATTTT.

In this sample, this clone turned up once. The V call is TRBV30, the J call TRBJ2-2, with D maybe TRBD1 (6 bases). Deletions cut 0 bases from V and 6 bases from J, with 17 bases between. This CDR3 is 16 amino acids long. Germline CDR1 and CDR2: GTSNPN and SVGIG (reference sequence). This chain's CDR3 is CAWSVIPQGVSGELFF. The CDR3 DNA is TGTGCCTGGAGTGTGATTCCACAGGGAGTGTCCGGGGAGCTGTTTTTT. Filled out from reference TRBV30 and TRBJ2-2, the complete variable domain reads SQTIHQWPATLVQPVGSPLSLECTVEGTSNPNLYWYRQAAGRGLQLLFYSVGIGQISSEVPQNLSASRPQDRQFILSSKKLLLSDSGFYLCAWSVIPQGVSGELFFGEGSRLTVL.

The CDR3 reads CASSVNRDYGYTF. The CDR3 DNA sequence: TGTGCCAGCAGCGTAAACCGGGACTATGGCTACACCTTC. V gene TRBV9 combines with J gene TRBJ1-2, with unresolved D. CDR3 length equals 13 residues. CDR1 and CDR2 from the germline V gene are SGDLS and YYNGEE. V dropped 1 base and J dropped 3 bases, with 7 bases sitting between them.

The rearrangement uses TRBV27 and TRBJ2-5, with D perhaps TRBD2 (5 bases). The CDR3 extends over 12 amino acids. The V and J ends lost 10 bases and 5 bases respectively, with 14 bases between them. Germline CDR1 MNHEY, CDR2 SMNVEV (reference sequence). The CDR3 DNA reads TGTGCCACCATGGACGGGGTGGAGACCCAGTACTTC. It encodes CATMDGVETQYF.

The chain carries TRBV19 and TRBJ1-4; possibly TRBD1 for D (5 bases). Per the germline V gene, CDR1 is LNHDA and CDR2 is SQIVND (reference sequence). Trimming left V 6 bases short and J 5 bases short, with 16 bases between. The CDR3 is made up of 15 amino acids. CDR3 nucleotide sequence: TGTGCCAGTAGGGGCCAGGGTGTCCAGAATGAAAAACTGTTTTTT. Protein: CASRGQGVQNEKLFF. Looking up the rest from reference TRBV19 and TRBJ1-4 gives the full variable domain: DGGITQSPKYLFRKEGQNVTLSCEQNLNHDAMYWYRQDPGQGLRLIYYSQIVNDFQKGDIAEGYSVSREKKESFPLTVTSAQKNPTAFYLCASRGQGVQNEKLFFGSGTQLSVL.

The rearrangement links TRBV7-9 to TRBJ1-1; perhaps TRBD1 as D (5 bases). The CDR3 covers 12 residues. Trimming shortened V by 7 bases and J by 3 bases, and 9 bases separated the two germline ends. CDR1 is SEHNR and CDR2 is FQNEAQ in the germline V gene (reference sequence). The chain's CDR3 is CASNRQHTEAFF. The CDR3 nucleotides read TGTGCCAGCAACAGACAGCACACTGAAGCTTTCTTT. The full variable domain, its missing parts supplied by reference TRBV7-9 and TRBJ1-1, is DTGVSQNPRHKITKRGQNVTFRCDPISEHNRLYWYRQTLGQGPEFLTYFQNEAQLEKSRLLSDRFSAERPKGSFSTLEIQRTEQGDSAMYLCASNRQHTEAFFGQGTRLTVV.

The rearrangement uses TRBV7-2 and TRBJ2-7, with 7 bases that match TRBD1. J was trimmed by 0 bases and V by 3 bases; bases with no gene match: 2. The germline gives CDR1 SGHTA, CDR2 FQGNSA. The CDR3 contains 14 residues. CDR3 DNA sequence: TGTGCCAGCAGCTTTAACAGGGGCTCCTACGAGCAGTACTTC. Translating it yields CASSFNRGSYEQYF. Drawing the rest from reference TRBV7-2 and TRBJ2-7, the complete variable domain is GAGVSQSPSNKVTEKGKDVELRCDPISGHTALYWYRQSLGQGLEFLIYFQGNSAPDKSGLPSDRFSAERTGGSVSTLTIQRTQQEDSAVYLCASSFNRGSYEQYFGPGTRLTVT.

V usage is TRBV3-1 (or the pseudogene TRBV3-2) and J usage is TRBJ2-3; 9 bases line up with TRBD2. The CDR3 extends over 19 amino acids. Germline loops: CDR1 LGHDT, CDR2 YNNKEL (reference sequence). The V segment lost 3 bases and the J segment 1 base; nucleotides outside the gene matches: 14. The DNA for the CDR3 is TGTGCCAGCAGCCACCTGGGTAGCGGGGGCCTAAAGGGCACAGATACGCAGTATTTT. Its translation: CASSHLGSGGLKGTDTQYF.

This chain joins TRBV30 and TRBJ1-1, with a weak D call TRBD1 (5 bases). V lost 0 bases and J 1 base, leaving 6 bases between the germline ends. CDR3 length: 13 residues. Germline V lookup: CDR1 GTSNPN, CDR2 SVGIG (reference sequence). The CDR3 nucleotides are TGTGCCTGGAGTGTGGGGGGGAACACTGAAGCTTTCTTT. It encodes CAWSVGGNTEAFF.

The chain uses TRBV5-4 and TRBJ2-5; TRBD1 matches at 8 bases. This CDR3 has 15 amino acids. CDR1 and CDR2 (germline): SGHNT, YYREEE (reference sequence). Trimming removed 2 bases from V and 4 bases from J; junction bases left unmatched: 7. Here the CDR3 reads CASSFIQGVIETQYF. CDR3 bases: TGTGCCAGCAGCTTTATACAGGGGGTTATAGAGACCCAGTACTTC.

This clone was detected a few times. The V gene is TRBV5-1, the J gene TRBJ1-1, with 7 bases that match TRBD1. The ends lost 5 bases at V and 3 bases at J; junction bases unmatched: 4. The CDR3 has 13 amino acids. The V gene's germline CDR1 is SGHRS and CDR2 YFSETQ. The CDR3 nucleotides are TGCGCCAGCAGAGGACAGGTCGACACTGAAGCTTTCTTT. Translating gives CASRGQVDTEAFF. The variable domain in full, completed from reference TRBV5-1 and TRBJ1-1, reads KAGVTQTPRYLIKTRGQQVTLSCSPISGHRSVSWYQQTPGQGLQFLFEYFSETQRNKGNFPGRFSGRQFSNSRSEMNVSTLELGDSALYLCASRGQVDTEAFFGQGTRLTVV.